These 31 T cell receptor beta chains share one sample of origin, sequenced in a study of blood T cell repertoires in COVID-19. Produced via immunoSEQ multiplex PCR; TCRdb's table is partial and in-frame only. Here the sample spans around 250,000 clones, more than 80% being singletons. The sequenced sample consisted of peripheral blood. The receptors here all came from a man aged 25 to 45 who had recovered from COVID-19.

The chain links TRBV5-6 to TRBJ1-1; D is unclear. The V end lost 1 base, the J end lost 0 bases, and 10 bases lay between the germline ends. The germline gives CDR1 SGHDT, CDR2 YYEEEE. The CDR3 sequence is 15 residues long. Here the CDR3 DNA reads TGTGCCAGCAGCTTGAATTCGGCGGTGAACACTGAAGCTTTCTTT. Encoded protein: CASSLNSAVNTEAFF.

This CDR3 is CASSAPTGGNTIYF. DNA of the CDR3: TGTGCCAGCAGCGCCCCGACAGGGGGAAACACCATATATTTT. This chain links TRBV9 with TRBJ1-3, with 7 bases fitting TRBD1. After removal of 3 bases from V and 4 bases from J, the junction contained 4 bases not matched to a gene. CDR3 length equals 14 residues. Germline-derived CDR1 and CDR2 are SGDLS and YYNGEE.

The chain couples TRBV5-1 to TRBJ1-1; TRBD1 is a possible D gene (5 bases). Per the germline V gene, CDR1 is SGHRS and CDR2 is YFSETQ. CDR3 size: 13 residues. Trimming pared 6 bases from V and 8 bases from J, leaving 17 bases between. The DNA for the CDR3 is TGCGCCAGCAACCCCAACGACAGAGCCGAAGCTTTCTTT. It codes for CASNPNDRAEAFF.

The J gene is TRBJ1-2, the V gene TRBV27; D may be TRBD1 (6 bases). The CDR3 is 17 amino acids. Germline loops: CDR1 MNHEY, CDR2 SMNVEV (reference sequence). Trimming took 6 bases from V and 2 from J, leaving 22 bases between them. CDR3 bases: TGTGCCAGCAGCCCTCGGCAACCGGGACATGGAAACTATGGCTACACCTTC. It is translated as CASSPRQPGHGNYGYTF.

The chain joins TRBV29-1 to TRBJ2-4; possibly TRBD2 for D (7 bases). This CDR3 is 17 amino acids long. V was clipped by 4 bases and J by 2 bases, with 21 bases between them. Per the germline V gene, CDR1 is SQVTM and CDR2 is ANQGSEA. CDR3 nucleotide sequence: TGCAGCGTTGTCCATGACTCCGTCGGGGGGCCCAAAAACATTCAGTACTTC. Translated: CSVVHDSVGGPKNIQYF.

This clone was observed a few times. The chain carries TRBV9 and TRBJ1-2; no clear D gene. V lost 0 bases, J lost 3 bases, and 9 bases lay in between. The CDR3 runs 14 residues. Per germline, CDR1 SGDLS and CDR2 YYNGEE. The CDR3 is CASSVVGQHYGYTF. CDR3 nucleotide sequence: TGTGCCAGCAGCGTAGTTGGGCAGCACTATGGCTACACCTTC. The entire variable domain, with the rest obtained from reference TRBV9 and TRBJ1-2, is as follows: DSGVTQTPKHLITATGQRVTLRCSPRSGDLSVYWYQQSLDQGLQFLIQYYNGEERAKGNILERFSAQQFPDLHSELNLSSLELGDSALYFCASSVVGQHYGYTFGSGTRLTVV.

The rearrangement uses TRBV5-1 and TRBJ1-1, with 7 positions matching TRBD1. Germline V gene data show CDR1 as SGHRS and CDR2 as YFSETQ. V lost 5 bases, J lost 4 bases, and 8 bases stayed unmatched. The CDR3 spans 14 residues. CDR3 nucleotide sequence: TGCGCCAGCAGTTTGCAGGGGGAGGCCACTGAAGCTTTCTTT. Protein: CASSLQGEATEAFF.

This rearrangement joins TRBV6-5 to TRBJ2-7; 7 bases map to TRBD1. CDR3 size: 14 residues. Germline loops: CDR1 MNHEY, CDR2 SVGAGI. After removal of 7 bases from V and 3 bases from J, the junction contained 9 bases not matched to a gene. Here the CDR3 reads CASTRTGAGYEQYF. The CDR3 DNA is TGTGCCAGCACCCGGACAGGTGCTGGCTACGAGCAGTACTTC.

The gene calls are TRBV4-2 and TRBJ2-5, with D possibly TRBD2 on 6 matching bases. Trimming pared 0 bases from V and 1 base from J, leaving 12 bases between. Germline CDR1 is LGHNA and CDR2 is YNFKEQ. The CDR3 consists of 16 residues. The DNA of the CDR3 is TGTGCCAGCAGCCAAGATCTTCGGGGGACCCAAGAGACCCAGTACTTC. It translates to CASSQDLRGTQETQYF.

The chain is built from TRBV12-3 or TRBV12-4 and TRBJ1-2; the D gene is possibly TRBD1 (6 bases). V was cut by 6 bases and J by 8 bases, with 16 bases left in between. This CDR3 is built from 13 residues. CDR3 amino acids: CASSYSGVPGYTF. CDR3 sequence (DNA): TGTGCCAGCAGCTACTCAGGGGTTCCGGGCTACACCTTC.

The chain carries TRBV19 and TRBJ2-1; TRBD1 aligns across 9 bases. Losses at the gene ends were 5 bases for V and 7 bases for J; bases not matched to a gene: 15. Per germline, CDR1 LNHDA and CDR2 SQIVND (reference sequence). The CDR3 has 17 residues. The CDR3 loop reads CASSLGGGTGNYNEQFF. Written as DNA, the CDR3 is TGTGCCAGTAGTTTGGGTGGGGGGACAGGGAACTATAATGAGCAGTTCTTC.

This clone has just one count. The rearrangement links TRBV19 to TRBJ2-3; TRBD1 agrees at 10 bases. V lost 1 base and J lost 6; bases outside the gene matches: 4. Germline CDR1 reads LNHDA; CDR2 reads SQIVND (reference sequence). This CDR3 is built from 15 residues. This CDR3 reads CASSIGDRGGDTQYF. CDR3 nucleotide sequence: TGTGCCAGTAGTATAGGGGACAGGGGAGGGGATACGCAGTATTTT.

The chain combines TRBV2 with TRBJ1-1; 12 bases are a match to TRBD1. V was pared by 0 bases and J by 4 bases, with 6 bases of the junction left unmatched. The CDR3 has 17 residues. From germline, CDR1 is SNHLY and CDR2 FYNNEI. The CDR3 DNA reads as TGTGCCAGCAGTGAAGCGCTCGGGACAGGGGGCCCCACTGAAGCTTTCTTT. Translated: CASSEALGTGGPTEAFF. Full variable domain (rest looked up from reference TRBV2 and TRBJ1-1): EPEVTQTPSHQVTQMGQEVILRCVPISNHLYFYWYRQILGQKVEFLVSFYNNEISEKSEIFDDQFSVERPDGSNFTLKIRSTKLEDSAMYFCASSEALGTGGPTEAFFGQGTRLTVV.

The chain links TRBV19 to TRBJ2-7; D is possibly TRBD1 (7 bases). The V gene's germline CDR1 is LNHDA and CDR2 SQIVND (reference sequence). The CDR3 extends over 14 amino acids. Trimming took off 5 bases at V and 2 bases at J, with 13 bases between the two ends. CDR3 nucleotide sequence: TGTGCCAGTAGTGCTGGCGGGACAGCCTACGAGCAGTACTTC. This codes for CASSAGGTAYEQYF. Full variable domain (remainder filled in from reference TRBV19 and TRBJ2-7): DGGITQSPKYLFRKEGQNVTLSCEQNLNHDAMYWYRQDPGQGLRLIYYSQIVNDFQKGDIAEGYSVSREKKESFPLTVTSAQKNPTAFYLCASSAGGTAYEQYFGPGTRLTVT.

This CDR3 reads CASRIGGDYGYTF. As DNA, the CDR3 is TGTGCCAGCAGGATAGGCGGGGATTATGGCTACACCTTC. The chain recombines TRBV5-4 with TRBJ1-2; D is uncertain. From germline, CDR1 is SGHNT and CDR2 YYREEE (reference sequence). V lost 5 bases and J lost 5, with 13 bases in between. This CDR3 is 13 amino acids long.

The chain carries TRBV4-3 and TRBJ2-3; TRBD2 agrees at 7 bases. CDR1 is LGHNA, CDR2 YSLEER, per germline. This CDR3 has 16 residues. V trimming: 5 bases; J trimming: 2 bases; junction bases outside the gene matches: 10. The CDR3 region is CASSFRTSRTTDTQYF. The CDR3 region has the DNA TGCGCCAGCAGCTTCCGGACTAGTCGGACCACAGATACGCAGTATTTT.

This clone has only one observation. The genes are TRBV3-1 (or the pseudogene TRBV3-2) and TRBJ2-5; 8 bases match TRBD2. CDR3 length: 16 amino acids. In germline, CDR1 is LGHDT, CDR2 YNNKEL (reference sequence). Trimming took 8 bases from V and 5 from J; bases not matched to a gene: 16. This CDR3 is CASGRGSGGSSETQYF. CDR3 sequence (DNA): TGTGCCAGCGGGAGAGGGAGCGGGGGTTCGAGTGAGACCCAGTACTTC.

The J gene is TRBJ1-1, the V gene TRBV15; TRBD1 is a possible D gene (5 bases). V lost 0 bases, J lost 10 bases, and 18 bases lay in between. The length of the CDR3 is 15 residues. Germline-derived CDR1 and CDR2 are LNHNV and YYDKDF (reference sequence). CDR3 DNA sequence: TGTGCCACCAGCAGAGATAAAGGGGTTGAGGCTGGAGCTTTCTTT. Its protein is CATSRDKGVEAGAFF.

J is TRBJ2-7 and V is TRBV5-6, with 9 nucleotides matching TRBD2. The CDR3 is made up of 14 amino acids. Germline V gene sequence: CDR1 SGHDT, CDR2 YYEEEE. Germline trimming cut 4 bases from V and 7 bases from J; bases unmatched to any gene: 9. CDR3 residues: CASSRLAGGREQYF. CDR3 coding DNA: TGTGCCAGCAGCCGCCTCGCGGGGGGGCGAGAGCAGTACTTC.

The rearrangement joins TRBV10-3 to TRBJ2-5; 9 bases are a match to TRBD2. V lost 0 bases and J lost 2; bases outside the gene matches: 7. Germline V gene data show CDR1 as ENHRY and CDR2 as SYGVKD. The CDR3 loop spans 17 amino acids. CDR3 DNA: TGTGCCATCAGTGAGTCAGCCCCAGCGGGGGGACAAGAGACCCAGTACTTC. This gives the protein CAISESAPAGGQETQYF.

The chain uses TRBV28 and TRBJ2-7; no firm D call. The CDR3 spans 12 residues. Germline CDR1 is MDHEN and CDR2 is SYDVKM. V lost 2 bases to trimming and J lost 6 bases, with 8 bases between them. The CDR3 is CASSLVSLEQYF. The CDR3 DNA sequence: TGTGCCAGCAGTTTAGTCTCCCTCGAGCAGTACTTC. Together with reference TRBV28 and TRBJ2-7, the CDR3 gives the full variable domain: DVKVTQSSRYLVKRTGEKVFLECVQDMDHENMFWYRQDPGLGLRLIYFSYDVKMKEKGDIPEGYSVSREKKERFSLILESASTNQTSMYLCASSLVSLEQYFGPGTRLTVT.

The genes are TRBV11-2 and TRBJ1-1; 9 bases match TRBD1. The CDR3 covers 13 residues. Germline V lookup: CDR1 SGHAT, CDR2 FQNNGV. The trim removed 6 bases at V and 6 bases at J, leaving 5 bases unmatched. CDR3: CASRWDRAPEAFF. CDR3 DNA sequence: TGTGCCAGCAGATGGGACAGGGCCCCTGAAGCTTTCTTT. Based on the CDR3 plus reference TRBV11-2 and TRBJ1-1, the full variable domain is EAGVAQSPRYKIIEKRQSVAFWCNPISGHATLYWYQQILGQGPKLLIQFQNNGVVDDSQLPKDRFSAERLKGVDSTLKIQPAKLEDSAVYLCASRWDRAPEAFFGQGTRLTVV.

V gene TRBV3-1 (or the pseudogene TRBV3-2) combines with J gene TRBJ2-3, with 9 bases aligning to TRBD2. The CDR3 extends over 18 amino acids. Trimming took 4 bases from V and 4 from J; bases not matched to a gene: 15. The germline gives CDR1 LGHDT, CDR2 YNNKEL (reference sequence). The chain's CDR3 is CASSLLGSSGNKADTQYF. The CDR3 DNA sequence: TGTGCCAGCAGCCTTTTGGGTTCTAGCGGGAATAAAGCAGATACGCAGTATTTT.

This clone came up a few times. V usage is TRBV10-1 and J usage is TRBJ1-1; 10 bases agree with TRBD1. The CDR3 contains 13 residues. Germline V gene lookup returns CDR1 WNHNN and CDR2 SYGVQD (reference sequence). With 8 bases clipped from V and 4 bases from J, the junction kept 4 bases outside the gene matches. The CDR3 here is CASSRTGGTEAFF. CDR3 nucleotide sequence: TGCGCCAGCTCCCGGACAGGGGGCACTGAAGCTTTCTTT.

This clone was detected only a few times. The chain combines TRBV2 with TRBJ1-1; perhaps TRBD1 as D (5 bases). V was cut by 3 bases and J by 4 bases, with 6 bases left in between. CDR3 length: 12 residues. Germline loops: CDR1 SNHLY, CDR2 FYNNEI. CDR3 protein: CASSEQGTEAFF. The CDR3 DNA follows: TGTGCCAGCAGTGAGCAGGGCACTGAAGCTTTCTTT. The whole variable domain, remainder taken from reference TRBV2 and TRBJ1-1, is EPEVTQTPSHQVTQMGQEVILRCVPISNHLYFYWYRQILGQKVEFLVSFYNNEISEKSEIFDDQFSVERPDGSNFTLKIRSTKLEDSAMYFCASSEQGTEAFFGQGTRLTVV.

Only one count was recorded for this clone. V is TRBV7-8 and J is TRBJ2-5; 11 bases line up with TRBD2. The CDR3 is made up of 17 amino acids. CDR1 SGHVS and CDR2 FQNEAQ come from the germline V gene. V shed 0 bases, J shed 5 bases, and the junction held 8 bases outside the gene matches. The CDR3 region has the DNA TGTGCCAGCAGCTTAGCCCCTAGCGGGGGGACGGGGGAGACCCAGTACTTC. Its protein product is CASSLAPSGGTGETQYF.

This clone appeared a single time. This chain links TRBV5-1 with TRBJ1-2, with 12 bases aligning to TRBD1. CDR1 and CDR2 (germline): SGHRS, YFSETQ. The CDR3 is 15 residues long. The V and J ends lost 4 bases and 8 bases, in that order; junction bases with no gene match: 9. The CDR3 nucleotides read TGCGCCAGCAGCGCCCCCGGGACAGGGGGCGTCGGCTACACCTTC. It codes for CASSAPGTGGVGYTF.

This clone showed up just once. The chain has TRBV6-5 and TRBJ2-5, with TRBD2 matching over 9 bases. The germline V gene encodes CDR1 MNHEY and CDR2 SVGAGI. V gave up 6 bases and J gave up 5 bases; unmatched junction bases: 4. The CDR3 runs to 13 residues. The CDR3 loop reads CASRLAGRETQYF. The CDR3 DNA is TGTGCCAGCAGACTAGCGGGCCGGGAGACCCAGTACTTC.

The sample holds one count of this clone. The rearrangement joins TRBV9 to TRBJ2-7, with D possibly matching TRBD2 (6 bases). Germline-derived CDR1 and CDR2 are SGDLS and YYNGEE. V lost 4 bases to trimming and J lost 4 bases, with 15 bases between them. CDR3 size: 14 residues. CDR3 loop: CASSFGTVEYEQYF. CDR3 DNA: TGTGCCAGCAGCTTCGGGACTGTTGAATACGAGCAGTACTTC.

The chain couples TRBV11-3 to TRBJ1-6; a possible D gene is TRBD1 (5 bases). CDR1 is SGHNT and CDR2 is YENEEA in the germline V gene. The CDR3 is 15 residues long. Trimming removed 6 bases from V and 5 bases from J, with 14 bases in between. CDR3 region: CASRGPWIDNSPLHF. The CDR3 DNA reads TGTGCCAGCAGGGGGCCTTGGATAGATAATTCACCCCTCCACTTT.

The gene calls are TRBV7-2 and TRBJ1-3, with 11 bases that match TRBD1. The V segment lost 3 bases and the J segment 7 bases; nucleotides outside the gene matches: 11. The CDR3 is 17 residues long. Germline lookup yields CDR1 SGHTA and CDR2 FQGNSA. The DNA of the CDR3 is TGTGCCAGCAGCTTTGTTACCGGGACAGGGGGTTGGAACACCATATATTTT. Translated: CASSFVTGTGGWNTIYF.